Listed here are 30 T cell receptor beta chains from one sample, sequenced in a study of T-cell memory formation after mild COVID-19. MiXCR, applied by TCRdb to the 5' RACE reads, yields one record per CDR3 protein. Here the sample spans fewer than 400,000 distinct CDR3 sequences, over 10% being singletons. The sequencing input was PBMCs or a T cell subset sorted from them (not recorded which). These receptors were taken from a man younger than 35 who had mild COVID-19 (a few samples of this study predate the infection). Cell type and time point are not known.

The chain has TRBV6-5 and TRBJ2-2; perhaps TRBD1 as D (5 bases). Germline CDR1 MNHEY, CDR2 SVGAGI. This CDR3 has 15 amino acids. V was clipped by 1 base and J by 6 bases, with 12 bases between them. The CDR3, as DNA: TGTGCCAGCAGTTACTTGCCAGGGCAGGCCGGGGAGCTGTTTTTT. This codes for CASSYLPGQAGELFF.

This chain joins TRBV28 and TRBJ2-7, with no clear D. Germline assignment: CDR1 MDHEN and CDR2 SYDVKM. This CDR3 comprises 14 residues. Trimming stripped 5 bases from V and 9 bases from J, with 20 bases between. The CDR3 sequence: CASSLRPTDTGQYF. The CDR3 DNA is TGTGCCAGCAGTCTCCGACCGACCGATACGGGGCAGTACTTC.

The genes are TRBV5-1 and TRBJ1-2, with D tentatively TRBD1 (5 bases). V dropped 4 bases and J dropped 6 bases, with 13 bases sitting between them. CDR1 and CDR2 (germline): SGHRS, YFSETQ. This CDR3 spans 13 amino acids. CDR3 in amino acids: CASSAAETDGYTF. The CDR3, as DNA: TGCGCCAGCAGCGCGGCCGAGACAGATGGCTACACCTTC.

This clonotype was seen at least ten times. J is TRBJ2-3 and V is TRBV7-9, with 11 bases fitting TRBD1. This CDR3 is built from 16 residues. Per the germline V gene, CDR1 is SEHNR and CDR2 is FQNEAQ (reference sequence). V lost 4 bases to trimming and J lost 3 bases; unmatched junction nucleotides: 6. CDR3 sequence reads: CASSSWTGGETDTQYF. As DNA, the CDR3 is TGTGCCAGCAGCTCCTGGACAGGGGGCGAGACAGATACGCAGTATTTT.

The chain couples TRBV5-1 to TRBJ2-5; 8 bases are a match to TRBD2. The V gene's germline CDR1 is SGHRS and CDR2 YFSETQ. With V trimmed by 2 bases and J by 1 base, 7 bases remained unmatched. The CDR3 extends over 16 amino acids. The CDR3 nucleotides read TGCGCCAGCAGCTTACCGAGCGGGGGTTTCCAAGAGACCCAGTACTTC. It encodes CASSLPSGGFQETQYF. Full variable domain (remainder filled in from reference TRBV5-1 and TRBJ2-5): KAGVTQTPRYLIKTRGQQVTLSCSPISGHRSVSWYQQTPGQGLQFLFEYFSETQRNKGNFPGRFSGRQFSNSRSEMNVSTLELGDSALYLCASSLPSGGFQETQYFGPGTRLLVL.

This clonotype was observed a handful of times. This chain links TRBV10-3 with TRBJ1-6; maybe TRBD1 (6 bases). This CDR3 spans 14 amino acids. Trimming pared 6 bases from V and 10 bases from J, leaving 16 bases between. The germline V gene encodes CDR1 ENHRY and CDR2 SYGVKD. The CDR3 reads CAIRGDRQGSPLHF. The CDR3, as DNA: TGTGCCATCAGAGGCGACAGGCAGGGATCACCCCTCCACTTT.

The rearrangement uses TRBV7-2 and TRBJ2-7; 12 nucleotides agree with TRBD1. V gave up 3 bases and J gave up 6 bases; unmatched junction bases: 6. CDR1 and CDR2 (germline): SGHTA, FQGNSA. The CDR3 runs 15 residues. CDR3 sequence reads: CASSFHGTGGVEQYF. The CDR3 bases are TGTGCCAGCAGCTTCCACGGGACAGGGGGCGTCGAGCAGTACTTC.

The chain couples TRBV20-1 to TRBJ1-2; perhaps TRBD1 as D (5 bases). Between the trimmed V and J ends, which lost 3 bases and 6 bases, there was a span of 8 bases. This CDR3 has 11 residues. CDR1 and CDR2 from the germline V gene are DFQATT and SNEGSKA (reference sequence). In DNA form, the CDR3 reads TGCAGTGCTAGTAAAGGGGATGGCTACACCTTC. Amino acid sequence: CSASKGDGYTF.

V and J are TRBV27 and TRBJ2-3; D is undetermined. Germline CDR1 is MNHEY and CDR2 is SMNVEV (reference sequence). The CDR3 is 13 amino acids. Trimming stripped 5 bases from V and 4 bases from J, with 10 bases between. The CDR3: CASSPSFPDTQYF. CDR3 DNA: TGTGCCAGCAGTCCCTCCTTCCCAGATACGCAGTATTTT.

This clonotype was picked up a small number of times. The rearrangement joins TRBV12-3 or TRBV12-4 to TRBJ1-2; 7 bases map to TRBD1. This CDR3 region has 13 residues. Losses at the gene ends were 2 bases for V and 4 bases for J; bases not matched to a gene: 1. CDR3 residues: CASSLKGAYGYTF. The CDR3 DNA sequence: TGTGCCAGCAGTTTAAAGGGGGCCTATGGCTACACCTTC.

This chain joins TRBV4-1 and TRBJ2-7; 8 positions match TRBD2. The germline V gene has CDR1 MGHRA and CDR2 YSYEKL. This CDR3 is 14 amino acids long. V shed 3 bases, J shed 7 bases, and the junction held 8 bases outside the gene matches. The CDR3 coding sequence is TGCGCCAGCAGCCACGTCGGGAGGGAGCGGGAGCAGTACTTC. It codes for CASSHVGREREQYF.

The chain combines TRBV5-6 with TRBJ1-5, with D hard to call. CDR3 length equals 16 residues. V lost 2 bases and J 2 bases, leaving 14 bases between the germline ends. Germline-derived CDR1 and CDR2 are SGHDT and YYEEEE. As DNA, the CDR3 is TGTGCCAGCAGCTTACGCCCAGAGTACGGCAATCAGCCCCAGCATTTT. Translating gives CASSLRPEYGNQPQHF.

This rearrangement joins TRBV5-1 to TRBJ2-6; D not certain. The CDR3 is 15 amino acids. V was clipped by 6 bases and J by 0 bases, with 10 bases between them. CDR1 and CDR2 (germline): SGHRS, YFSETQ. This chain's CDR3 is CASTPKGSGANVLTF. The CDR3 DNA reads TGCGCCAGCACTCCAAAAGGCTCTGGGGCCAACGTCCTGACTTTC.

This clonotype was recorded a few times. This chain joins TRBV9 and TRBJ1-2; tentatively, D is TRBD1 (5 bases). Germline V gene lookup returns CDR1 SGDLS and CDR2 YYNGEE. The CDR3 has 15 residues. V lost 0 bases, J lost 2 bases, and 11 bases lay in between. The CDR3 coding sequence is TGTGCCAGCAGCGTAGACGGGGGGTACAACTATGGCTACACCTTC. Translated: CASSVDGGYNYGYTF. The variable domain in full, completed from reference TRBV9 and TRBJ1-2, reads DSGVTQTPKHLITATGQRVTLRCSPRSGDLSVYWYQQSLDQGLQFLIQYYNGEERAKGNILERFSAQQFPDLHSELNLSSLELGDSALYFCASSVDGGYNYGYTFGSGTRLTVV.

There are a few counts of this clonotype. The chain employs TRBV20-1 and TRBJ1-5; D gene uncertain. This CDR3 region has 14 residues. V lost 3 bases and J lost 7, with 16 bases in between. The germline CDR1 and CDR2 sequences are DFQATT and SNEGSKA (reference sequence). CDR3 loop: CSARTGITAQPQHF. The DNA of the CDR3 is TGCAGTGCTAGGACCGGGATTACGGCCCAGCCCCAGCATTTT.

The rearrangement links TRBV5-1 to TRBJ2-1, with 8 bases identical to TRBD2. The length of the CDR3 is 14 residues. The germline CDR1 and CDR2 sequences are SGHRS and YFSETQ. V lost 4 bases and J lost 9; bases outside the gene matches: 9. The CDR3 protein is CASSQPSGGSEQFF. DNA of the CDR3: TGCGCCAGCAGCCAGCCAAGCGGGGGCAGTGAGCAGTTCTTC.

The J gene is TRBJ2-3, the V gene TRBV5-4; no firm D call. Germline V gene sequence: CDR1 SGHNT, CDR2 YYREEE (reference sequence). This CDR3 spans 16 amino acids. Trimming took 0 bases from V and 4 from J, leaving 15 bases between them. CDR3 sequence reads: CASSLAVSVRPDTQYF. The CDR3 DNA is TGTGCCAGCAGCTTGGCAGTTTCGGTCAGACCAGATACGCAGTATTTT. Together with reference TRBV5-4 and TRBJ2-3, the CDR3 gives the full variable domain: ETGVTQSPTHLIKTRGQQVTLRCSSQSGHNTVSWYQQALGQGPQFIFQYYREEENGRGNFPPRFSGLQFPNYSSELNVNALELDDSALYLCASSLAVSVRPDTQYFGPGTRLTVL.

This clonotype was observed a few times. The V call is TRBV7-2, the J call TRBJ2-3, with D hard to call. V was trimmed by 2 bases and J by 0 bases, leaving 6 bases between them. Germline V gives CDR1 SGHTA, CDR2 FQGNSA. This CDR3 spans 14 amino acids. The CDR3 sequence is CASSLHPSTDTQYF. The CDR3 nucleotides read TGTGCCAGCAGCTTACATCCTAGCACAGATACGCAGTATTTT.

The V gene is TRBV5-6, the J gene TRBJ2-5; 10 bases align to TRBD2. The CDR3 covers 16 residues. The J segment lost 5 bases and the V segment lost 1 base, leaving 8 bases of the junction unmatched. Germline-derived CDR1 and CDR2 are SGHDT and YYEEEE. Here the CDR3 DNA reads TGTGCCAGCAGCTTGACTAGCGGGAACACCGGGGAGACCCAGTACTTC. It encodes CASSLTSGNTGETQYF.

This chain joins TRBV11-2 and TRBJ2-7; no clear D. This CDR3 has 13 amino acids. V gave up 4 bases and J gave up 3 bases, with 10 bases separating them. Germline V gene data show CDR1 as SGHAT and CDR2 as FQNNGV. The CDR3 loop reads CASSSSASYEQYF. The CDR3 DNA follows: TGTGCCAGCAGCTCCTCGGCCAGCTACGAGCAGTACTTC.

In its sample, this clonotype was seen many times. This chain uses TRBV9 with TRBJ2-1; D is uncertain. CDR1 SGDLS and CDR2 YYNGEE come from the germline V gene. Trimming removed 6 bases from V and 0 bases from J, with 13 bases in between. The CDR3 extends over 15 amino acids. The chain's CDR3 is CASTVDSRSYNEQFF. As DNA, the CDR3 is TGTGCCAGCACCGTCGATAGTCGCTCCTACAATGAGCAGTTCTTC.

The rearrangement links TRBV20-1 to TRBJ1-6; 9 bases align to TRBD1. After removal of 0 bases from V and 10 bases from J, the junction contained 10 bases not matched to a gene. Germline CDR1 reads DFQATT; CDR2 reads SNEGSKA (reference sequence). The CDR3 is 16 residues long. The CDR3 sequence is CSARDLEGQGSSPLHF. DNA of the CDR3: TGCAGTGCTAGAGATCTTGAGGGACAGGGAAGCTCACCCCTCCACTTT.

This clonotype was found many times. The rearrangement links TRBV21-1 to TRBJ1-5; the DNA was not used to check the table's D call, TRBD1. TRBV21-1 is shown as a pseudogene. The CDR3 runs 15 residues. CDR3 nucleotides: TGTGCCAGCAGCAAAGTCAGGGACAAAAATCAGCCCCAGCATTTT. Translated: CASSKVRDKNQPQHF.

This clonotype was found a few times. Written as DNA, the CDR3 is TGCAGTGCTAAGGCTAGCGGAAACATTCAGTACTTC. Translation: CSAKASGNIQYF. The chain joins TRBV20-1 to TRBJ2-4, with 7 bases that match TRBD2. Looked up from germline, CDR1 is DFQATT and CDR2 is SNEGSKA (reference sequence). Losses at the gene ends were 4 bases for V and 6 bases for J; bases not matched to a gene: 3. The CDR3 sequence is 12 residues long.

The genes are TRBV20-1 and TRBJ1-6; 10 nucleotides line up with TRBD1. V lost 3 bases to trimming and J lost 10 bases; unmatched junction nucleotides: 6. Germline CDR1 DFQATT, CDR2 SNEGSKA (reference sequence). The CDR3 runs to 14 residues. CDR3: CSASRRDRGSPLHF. DNA of the CDR3: TGCAGTGCTAGCAGGCGGGACAGGGGCTCACCCCTCCACTTT.

This sequence joins TRBV12-3 or TRBV12-4 and TRBJ1-5, with D possibly being TRBD1 (5 bases). V was shortened by 5 bases and J by 2 bases, with 13 bases between the two germline ends. The CDR3 is 15 residues long. For the CDR3, the DNA is TGTGCCAGCAGTCCGGGACTCCGTGGCAATCAGCCCCAGCATTTT. The encoded protein is CASSPGLRGNQPQHF.

This clonotype came up many times. This chain links TRBV7-2 with TRBJ2-6; D is unclear. This CDR3 comprises 16 residues. V lost 7 bases, J lost 0 bases, and 13 bases lay in between. Germline values: CDR1 SGHTA, CDR2 FQGNSA. The CDR3 protein is CASTPQSASGANVLTF. The CDR3 coding sequence is TGTGCCAGCACCCCGCAGTCGGCCTCTGGGGCCAACGTCCTGACTTTC. Based on the CDR3 plus reference TRBV7-2 and TRBJ2-6, the full variable domain is GAGVSQSPSNKVTEKGKDVELRCDPISGHTALYWYRQSLGQGLEFLIYFQGNSAPDKSGLPSDRFSAERTGGSVSTLTIQRTQQEDSAVYLCASTPQSASGANVLTFGAGSRLTVL.

The table lists this clonotype with many counts. This sequence joins TRBV7-9 and TRBJ1-1, with 7 bases identical to TRBD1. The CDR3 runs to 15 residues. The V segment lost 4 bases and the J segment 3 bases; nucleotides outside the gene matches: 8. Germline V gives CDR1 SEHNR, CDR2 FQNEAQ (reference sequence). The DNA for the CDR3 is TGTGCCAGCAGCTCATTTGCTACAGGGGACACTGAAGCTTTCTTT. Its translation: CASSSFATGDTEAFF.

The chain combines TRBV15 with TRBJ1-1; the D gene is possibly TRBD1 (6 bases). With 5 bases removed from V and 3 bases from J, the gap between germline ends came to 10 bases. The CDR3 is 13 residues long. Germline assignment: CDR1 LNHNV and CDR2 YYDKDF (reference sequence). CDR3 loop: CATSSQGDTEAFF. As DNA, the CDR3 is TGTGCCACCAGCTCACAGGGTGACACTGAAGCTTTCTTT.

CDR3 in DNA: TGTGCCAGCAGCCCTCAAAGCCTGACAAGGAACACTGAAGCTTTCTTT. This codes for CASSPQSLTRNTEAFF. The chain joins TRBV7-2 to TRBJ1-1; D is ambiguous. V lost 5 bases and J 1 base, leaving 17 bases between the germline ends. The CDR3 extends over 16 amino acids. Looked up from germline, CDR1 is SGHTA and CDR2 is FQGNSA.